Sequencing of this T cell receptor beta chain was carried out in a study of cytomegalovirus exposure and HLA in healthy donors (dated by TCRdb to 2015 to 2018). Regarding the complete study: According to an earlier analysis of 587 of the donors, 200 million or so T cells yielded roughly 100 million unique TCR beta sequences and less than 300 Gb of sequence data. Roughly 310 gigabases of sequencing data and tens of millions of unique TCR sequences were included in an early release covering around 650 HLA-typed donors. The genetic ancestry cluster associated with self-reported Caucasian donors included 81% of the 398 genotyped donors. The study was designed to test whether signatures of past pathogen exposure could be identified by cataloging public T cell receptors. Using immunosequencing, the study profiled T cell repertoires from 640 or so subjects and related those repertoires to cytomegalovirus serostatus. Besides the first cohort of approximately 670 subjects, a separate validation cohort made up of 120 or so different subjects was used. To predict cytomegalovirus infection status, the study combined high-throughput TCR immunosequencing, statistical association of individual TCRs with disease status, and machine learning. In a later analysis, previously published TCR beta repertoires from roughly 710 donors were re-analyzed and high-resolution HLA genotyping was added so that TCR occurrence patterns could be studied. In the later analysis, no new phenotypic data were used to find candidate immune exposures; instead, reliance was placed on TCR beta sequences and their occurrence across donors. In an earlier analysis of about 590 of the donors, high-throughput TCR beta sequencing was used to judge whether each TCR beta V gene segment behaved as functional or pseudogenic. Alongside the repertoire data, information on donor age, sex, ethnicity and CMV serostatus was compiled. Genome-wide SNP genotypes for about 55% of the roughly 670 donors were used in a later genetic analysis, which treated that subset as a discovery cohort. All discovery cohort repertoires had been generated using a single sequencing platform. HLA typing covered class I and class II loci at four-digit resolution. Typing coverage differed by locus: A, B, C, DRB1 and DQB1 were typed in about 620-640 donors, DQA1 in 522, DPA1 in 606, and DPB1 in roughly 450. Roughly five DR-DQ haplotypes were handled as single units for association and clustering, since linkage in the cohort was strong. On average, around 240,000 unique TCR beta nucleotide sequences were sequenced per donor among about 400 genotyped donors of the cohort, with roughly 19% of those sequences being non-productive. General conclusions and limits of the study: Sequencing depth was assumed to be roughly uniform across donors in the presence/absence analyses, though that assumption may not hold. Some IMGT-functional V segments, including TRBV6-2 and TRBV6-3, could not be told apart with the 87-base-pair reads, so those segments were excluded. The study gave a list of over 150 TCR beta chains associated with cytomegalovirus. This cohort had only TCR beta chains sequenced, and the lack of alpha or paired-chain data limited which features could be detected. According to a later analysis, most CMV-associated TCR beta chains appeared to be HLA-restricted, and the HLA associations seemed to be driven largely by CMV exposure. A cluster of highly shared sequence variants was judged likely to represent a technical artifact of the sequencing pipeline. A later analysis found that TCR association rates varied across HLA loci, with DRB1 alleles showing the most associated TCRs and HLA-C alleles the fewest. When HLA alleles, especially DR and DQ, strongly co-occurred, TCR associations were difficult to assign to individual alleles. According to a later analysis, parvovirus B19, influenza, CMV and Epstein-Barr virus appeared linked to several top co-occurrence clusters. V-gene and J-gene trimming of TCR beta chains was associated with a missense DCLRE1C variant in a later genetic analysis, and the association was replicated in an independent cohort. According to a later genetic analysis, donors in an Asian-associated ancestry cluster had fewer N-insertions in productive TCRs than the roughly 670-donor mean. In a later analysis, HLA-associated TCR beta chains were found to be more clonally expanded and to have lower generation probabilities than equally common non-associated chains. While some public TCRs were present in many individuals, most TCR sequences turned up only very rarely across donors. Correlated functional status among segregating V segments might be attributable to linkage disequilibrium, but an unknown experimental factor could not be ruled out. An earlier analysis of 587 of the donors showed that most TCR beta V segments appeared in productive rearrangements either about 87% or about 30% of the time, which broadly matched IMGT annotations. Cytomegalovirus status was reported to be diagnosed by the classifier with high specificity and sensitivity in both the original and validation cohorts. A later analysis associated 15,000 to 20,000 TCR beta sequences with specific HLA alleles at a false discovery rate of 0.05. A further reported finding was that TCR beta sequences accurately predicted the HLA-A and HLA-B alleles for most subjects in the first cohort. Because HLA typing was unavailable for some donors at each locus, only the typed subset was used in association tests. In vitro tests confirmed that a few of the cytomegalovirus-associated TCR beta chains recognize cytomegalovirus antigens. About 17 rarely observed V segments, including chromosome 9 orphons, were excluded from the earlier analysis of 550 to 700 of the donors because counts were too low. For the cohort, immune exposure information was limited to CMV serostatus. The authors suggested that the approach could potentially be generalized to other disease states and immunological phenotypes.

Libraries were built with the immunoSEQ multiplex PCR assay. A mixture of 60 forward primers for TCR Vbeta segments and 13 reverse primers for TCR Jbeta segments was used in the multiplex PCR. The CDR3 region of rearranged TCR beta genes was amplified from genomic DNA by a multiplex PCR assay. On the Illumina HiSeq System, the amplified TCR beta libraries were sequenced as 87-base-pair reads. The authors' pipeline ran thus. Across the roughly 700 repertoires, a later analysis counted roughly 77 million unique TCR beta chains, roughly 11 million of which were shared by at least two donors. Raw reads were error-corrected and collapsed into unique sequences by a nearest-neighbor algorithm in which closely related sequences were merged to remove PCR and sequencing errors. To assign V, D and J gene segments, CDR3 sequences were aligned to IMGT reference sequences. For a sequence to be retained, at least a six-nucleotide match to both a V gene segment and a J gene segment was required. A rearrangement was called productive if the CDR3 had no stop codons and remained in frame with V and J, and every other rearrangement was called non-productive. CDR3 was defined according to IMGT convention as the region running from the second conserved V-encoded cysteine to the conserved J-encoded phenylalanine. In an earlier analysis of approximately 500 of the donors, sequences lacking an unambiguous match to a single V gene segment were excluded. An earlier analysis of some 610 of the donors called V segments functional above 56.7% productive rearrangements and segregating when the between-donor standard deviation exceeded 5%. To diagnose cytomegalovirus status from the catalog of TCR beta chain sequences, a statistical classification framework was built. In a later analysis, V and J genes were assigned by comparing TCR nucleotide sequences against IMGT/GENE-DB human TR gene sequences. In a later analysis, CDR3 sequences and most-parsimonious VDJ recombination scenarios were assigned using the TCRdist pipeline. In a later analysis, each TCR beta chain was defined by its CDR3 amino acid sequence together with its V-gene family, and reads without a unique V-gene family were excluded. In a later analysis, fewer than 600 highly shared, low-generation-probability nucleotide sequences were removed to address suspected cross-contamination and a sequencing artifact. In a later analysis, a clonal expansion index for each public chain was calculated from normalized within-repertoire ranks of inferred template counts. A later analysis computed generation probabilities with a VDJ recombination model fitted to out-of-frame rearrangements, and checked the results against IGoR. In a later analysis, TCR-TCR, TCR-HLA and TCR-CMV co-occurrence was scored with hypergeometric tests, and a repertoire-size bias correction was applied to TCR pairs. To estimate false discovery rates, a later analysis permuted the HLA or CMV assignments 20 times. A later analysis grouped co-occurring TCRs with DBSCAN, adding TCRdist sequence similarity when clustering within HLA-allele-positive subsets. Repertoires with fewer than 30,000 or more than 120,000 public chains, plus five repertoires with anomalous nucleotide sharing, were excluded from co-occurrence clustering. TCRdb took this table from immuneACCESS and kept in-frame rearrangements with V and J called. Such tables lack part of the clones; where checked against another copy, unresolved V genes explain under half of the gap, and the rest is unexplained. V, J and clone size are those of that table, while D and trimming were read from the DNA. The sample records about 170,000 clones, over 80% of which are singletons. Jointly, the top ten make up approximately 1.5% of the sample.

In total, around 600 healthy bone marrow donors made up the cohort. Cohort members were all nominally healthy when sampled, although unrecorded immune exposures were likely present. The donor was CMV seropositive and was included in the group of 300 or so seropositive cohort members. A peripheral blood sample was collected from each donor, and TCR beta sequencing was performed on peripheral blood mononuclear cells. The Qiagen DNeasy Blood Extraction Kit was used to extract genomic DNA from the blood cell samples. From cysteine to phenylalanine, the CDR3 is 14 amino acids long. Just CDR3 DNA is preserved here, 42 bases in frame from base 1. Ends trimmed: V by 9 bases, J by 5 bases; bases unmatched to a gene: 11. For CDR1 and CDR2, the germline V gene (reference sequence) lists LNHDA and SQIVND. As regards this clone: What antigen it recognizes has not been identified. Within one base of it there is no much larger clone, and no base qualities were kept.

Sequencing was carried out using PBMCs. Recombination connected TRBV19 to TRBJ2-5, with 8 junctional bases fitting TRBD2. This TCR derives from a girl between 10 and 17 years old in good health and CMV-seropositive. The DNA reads TGTGCCAGAAAATCCCTTTCGGGGGGGGAGACCCAGTACTTC. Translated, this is CARKSLSGGETQYF.